The rows below give T cell receptor beta chains drawn from one sample of a study of tumor-infiltrating lymphocytes in primary liver carcinoma. TCRdb ran MiXCR on the multiplex PCR reads and lists one entry per CDR3 protein. Here the sample spans around 120,000 distinct CDR3 sequences, roughly 75% being singletons. Sequencing was done on a sample of tumor-adjacent normal liver tissue. These receptors were collected from a woman aged 60-75 years with primary liver carcinoma and hepatitis B virus infection. Both conserved end residues are part of each CDR3. D genes are given only for firm matches. Some rows mark clone size as missing; the rest say once, few, many or name a class of expanded clone.

v_gene: TRBV4-1; j_gene: TRBJ1-1; len: 14; d_gene: TRBD1; abundance: many; CDR3nt: TGCGCCAGCAGCCATCCAGGGGGAGGCACTGAAGCTTTCTTT; CDR3aa: CASSHPGGGTEAFF
v_gene: TRBV28; j_gene: TRBJ1-1; len: 13; d_gene: .; abundance: .; CDR3nt: TGTGCCAGAAGTTTGGGAGACAAATCTGAAGTTTTCTTT; CDR3aa: CARSLGDKSEVFF
v_gene: TRBV5-4; j_gene: TRBJ2-5; len: 16; d_gene: TRBD1; abundance: .; CDR3nt: TGTGCCAGCAGCTTGGTCTGGGACAGCGCCCAAGCGACCCAGTACTTC; CDR3aa: CASSLVWDSAQATQYF
v_gene: TRBV7-8; j_gene: TRBJ2-1; len: 15; d_gene: TRBD1; abundance: .; CDR3nt: TGTGCCAGCAGCCCGCAACAGGGGCCCTACAATGAGCAGTTTTTC; CDR3aa: CASSPQQGPYNEQFF
v_gene: TRBV4-1; j_gene: TRBJ2-3; len: 15; d_gene: TRBD2; abundance: medium-sized; CDR3nt: TGCGCCAGCAGCCAGGGACTACTAAGCACAGATACGCAGTATTTT; CDR3aa: CASSQGLLSTDTQYF
v_gene: TRBV4-1; j_gene: TRBJ2-1; len: 14; d_gene: .; abundance: many; CDR3nt: TGCGCCAGCAGCGCTAGCGACATACCATGGGAGCAGTTCTTC; CDR3aa: CASSASDIPWEQFF
v_gene: TRBV7-9; j_gene: TRBJ1-1; len: 14; d_gene: TRBD1; abundance: .; CDR3nt: TGTGTCAGCAGCCCTACAGGGGGCTGGGCTGAAGCTTTCTTT; CDR3aa: CVSSPTGGWAEAFF
v_gene: TRBV11-2; j_gene: TRBJ2-3; len: 12; d_gene: .; abundance: medium-sized; CDR3nt: TGTGCCAGCAGCCCTAACACAGATACGCAGTATTTT; CDR3aa: CASSPNTDTQYF
v_gene: TRBV10-2; j_gene: TRBJ2-2; len: 16; d_gene: .; abundance: .; CDR3nt: TGCGCCAGCAGTGAGGGTTCCAACCGGAGAACCGGGGAGCTGTTTTTT; CDR3aa: CASSEGSNRRTGELFF
v_gene: TRBV30; j_gene: TRBJ1-5; len: 15; d_gene: TRBD1; abundance: .; CDR3nt: TGTGCCTGGAGAGAGGGGACAGTCAGCAATCAGCCCCGGCATTTT; CDR3aa: CAWREGTVSNQPRHF
v_gene: TRBV29-1; j_gene: TRBJ2-1; len: 12; d_gene: .; abundance: once; CDR3nt: TGCAGCGCGCTAAGGGGCTACAATGTGCAGTTCTTC; CDR3aa: CSALRGYNVQFF
v_gene: TRBV10-3; j_gene: TRBJ2-3; len: 14; d_gene: .; abundance: .; CDR3nt: TGTGCCATTTCGGAGCGGGCGAACTCAGATAAACAGTATTTT; CDR3aa: CAISERANSDKQYF
v_gene: TRBV12-3/TRBV12-4; j_gene: TRBJ1-2; len: 12; d_gene: TRBD1; abundance: .; CDR3nt: TGTGTCAGCAGGGACAGGTTGTATGGCTACGCCTTC; CDR3aa: CVSRDRLYGYAF
v_gene: TRBV10-3; j_gene: TRBJ1-2; len: 11; d_gene: .; abundance: .; CDR3nt: TGTACCATCAGTGACACCTATGGCTACGCCTTC; CDR3aa: CTISDTYGYAF
v_gene: TRBV4-1; j_gene: TRBJ2-6; len: 19; d_gene: TRBD2; abundance: .; CDR3nt: TGCACCAGCAGCCTACCAACTAGCGGGAGAAGCACTGGGGCCAATGTCCTGACTTTC; CDR3aa: CTSSLPTSGRSTGANVLTF
v_gene: TRBV6-5; j_gene: TRBJ2-1; len: 15; d_gene: .; abundance: .; CDR3nt: TGTGCCAGCAGCTCAAAATGGATAGACTACAATGAGCAGTTCTTC; CDR3aa: CASSSKWIDYNEQFF
v_gene: TRBV6-2/TRBV6-3; j_gene: TRBJ2-2; len: 14; d_gene: .; abundance: .; CDR3nt: TGTGCCAGCAGTGTTAGCCCCAGCATCGGGGAGCTGTTTTTT; CDR3aa: CASSVSPSIGELFF
v_gene: TRBV11-2; j_gene: TRBJ2-2; len: 13; d_gene: .; abundance: .; CDR3nt: TGTGCCAGTGGCTCTGTAGGGGCCGGGGAGCTGTTTTTT; CDR3aa: CASGSVGAGELFF
v_gene: TRBV5-6; j_gene: TRBJ2-1; len: 15; d_gene: .; abundance: many; CDR3nt: TGTGCCAGCAGCCCGAGGCCAACAGTGCCCAGGGAGCAGTTCTTC; CDR3aa: CASSPRPTVPREQFF
v_gene: TRBV11-3; j_gene: TRBJ2-1; len: 15; d_gene: .; abundance: once; CDR3nt: TGTGCCATTACCATCGGGACTTGCGGTTACAATGAGCAGTTCTTC; CDR3aa: CAITIGTCGYNEQFF
v_gene: TRBV28; j_gene: TRBJ2-2; len: 16; d_gene: TRBD2; abundance: .; CDR3nt: TGTACCAGCAGCTGGTCGGGACTAGCGGTATCCGGGGAGCTGTTTTTT; CDR3aa: CTSSWSGLAVSGELFF
v_gene: TRBV6-6; j_gene: TRBJ2-7; len: 14; d_gene: TRBD1; abundance: many; CDR3nt: TGTGCCAGCAGTTACTCCACCACAGGGGACGAGCAGTACTTC; CDR3aa: CASSYSTTGDEQYF
v_gene: TRBV4-2; j_gene: TRBJ2-3; len: 17; d_gene: TRBD2; abundance: .; CDR3nt: TGTGCCAGCAGCCCTCCGGGACTAGCGGATTTCACAGATACGCATTATTTT; CDR3aa: CASSPPGLADFTDTHYF
v_gene: TRBV11-2; j_gene: TRBJ2-5; len: 15; d_gene: TRBD1; abundance: many; CDR3nt: TGTGCCAGCAGCAGGACAGGGGGCAGGCAAGAGACCCAGTACTTC; CDR3aa: CASSRTGGRQETQYF
v_gene: TRBV20-1; j_gene: TRBJ2-7; len: 16; d_gene: TRBD2; abundance: few; CDR3nt: TGCAGTGCTAGAGATCGTGGACTAGATCCAACCTACGAGCAGTACTTC; CDR3aa: CSARDRGLDPTYEQYF
v_gene: TRBV4-2; j_gene: TRBJ1-2; len: 14; d_gene: .; abundance: .; CDR3nt: TGTGCCAGCAGACAAGAGGACCTTAACTATGGCTACACCTTT; CDR3aa: CASRQEDLNYGYTF
v_gene: TRBV29-1; j_gene: TRBJ2-3; len: 13; d_gene: .; abundance: once; CDR3nt: TGCAGCGTTGGAACAATTGGGGCAGATACGCAGTATTTT; CDR3aa: CSVGTIGADTQYF
v_gene: TRBV11-2; j_gene: TRBJ2-3; len: 16; d_gene: TRBD2; abundance: .; CDR3nt: TGTGCCAGCAGCCCGACGGGACTAGCGGGGAGGCGATTACAGTATTTT; CDR3aa: CASSPTGLAGRRLQYF
v_gene: TRBV7-8; j_gene: TRBJ2-4; len: 14; d_gene: .; abundance: many; CDR3nt: TGTGCCAGCAGCTTAGAGAGGGCCAAAAACATTCAGTACTTC; CDR3aa: CASSLERAKNIQYF
v_gene: TRBV12-3/TRBV12-4; j_gene: TRBJ2-2; len: 15; d_gene: .; abundance: many; CDR3nt: TGTGCCAGCAGTCCAGGGCAGACGAACACCGGGGAGCTGTTTTTT; CDR3aa: CASSPGQTNTGELFF
v_gene: TRBV6-2/TRBV6-3; j_gene: TRBJ2-4; len: 15; d_gene: .; abundance: once; CDR3nt: TGTGCCGGCAGTTACGGAAATAGACCAAAAAACACTCAGTACTTC; CDR3aa: CAGSYGNRPKNTQYF
v_gene: TRBV5-5; j_gene: TRBJ2-1; len: 16; d_gene: .; abundance: many; CDR3nt: TGTGCCAGCAGCTTGGGGGTAGGGGCGGCCTACAATGAGCAGTTCTTC; CDR3aa: CASSLGVGAAYNEQFF
v_gene: TRBV11-2; j_gene: TRBJ2-1; len: 14; d_gene: .; abundance: many; CDR3nt: TGTGCCAGCAGCTTAAGGTGGCGGAACAGTGAGCAGTTCTTC; CDR3aa: CASSLRWRNSEQFF
v_gene: TRBV4-1; j_gene: TRBJ2-2; len: 17; d_gene: TRBD2; abundance: .; CDR3nt: TGCGCCAGCTGCCGGGAAACTAGCGGGGGAGGGAAGGGGGAGCTGTTTTTT; CDR3aa: CASCRETSGGGKGELFF
v_gene: TRBV5-4; j_gene: TRBJ2-2; len: 15; d_gene: TRBD1; abundance: many; CDR3nt: TGTGCCAGCAGCTTGGGGAGACAGGGGGCCGGGGAGCTGTTTTTT; CDR3aa: CASSLGRQGAGELFF
v_gene: TRBV6-5; j_gene: TRBJ2-7; len: 15; d_gene: TRBD1; abundance: .; CDR3nt: TGTGCCAGCAGTATCCCCCGGGACAGACACTACGAGCAGTACTTC; CDR3aa: CASSIPRDRHYEQYF
v_gene: TRBV2; j_gene: TRBJ2-2; len: 13; d_gene: .; abundance: .; CDR3nt: TGTGCCAGCAGTGAGTCGGGACCCGGGGAGCTGTTTTTT; CDR3aa: CASSESGPGELFF
v_gene: TRBV21-1; j_gene: TRBJ2-5; len: 15; d_gene: .; abundance: .; CDR3nt: TGTGCCAGCAGCAAACCGTCGGGCGCCGGGGAGACCCAGTATTTC; CDR3aa: CASSKPSGAGETQYF
v_gene: TRBV11-2; j_gene: TRBJ2-1; len: 15; d_gene: TRBD2; abundance: .; CDR3nt: TGTGCCATCAGCACGACTAGCGGGAGAGGTAATGAGCAGTCCTTC; CDR3aa: CAISTTSGRGNEQSF
v_gene: TRBV5-1; j_gene: TRBJ2-7; len: 14; d_gene: .; abundance: many; CDR3nt: TGCGCCAGCAGCGGGCTAGGCATCTCCTACGAGCAGTACTTC; CDR3aa: CASSGLGISYEQYF
v_gene: TRBV28; j_gene: TRBJ2-3; len: 16; d_gene: TRBD2; abundance: few; CDR3nt: TGTGCCAGCAACGGGGCGGGAGCATCCCCCACAGATACGCAGTATTTT; CDR3aa: CASNGAGASPTDTQYF
v_gene: TRBV30; j_gene: TRBJ2-1; len: 17; d_gene: TRBD2; abundance: many; CDR3nt: TGTGCCTGGAGTGTACCGGGACTAGCGGGAGTAAGGAATGAGCAGTTCTTC; CDR3aa: CAWSVPGLAGVRNEQFF
v_gene: TRBV27; j_gene: TRBJ2-7; len: 13; d_gene: .; abundance: few; CDR3nt: TGTGCCAGCAGTTTAGGACACTCCTACGAGCAGTACTTC; CDR3aa: CASSLGHSYEQYF
v_gene: TRBV11-2; j_gene: TRBJ2-3; len: 16; d_gene: TRBD2; abundance: many; CDR3nt: TGTGCCAGCAGCGCGGGACTAGCGGGTATTGTTGATACGCAGTATTTT; CDR3aa: CASSAGLAGIVDTQYF
v_gene: TRBV25-1; j_gene: TRBJ2-3; len: 16; d_gene: .; abundance: .; CDR3nt: TGTGCCAGCAGTGAATTAGGCCCGCGGGTCACATATACGCAGTATTTT; CDR3aa: CASSELGPRVTYTQYF
v_gene: TRBV29-1; j_gene: TRBJ1-1; len: 11; d_gene: .; abundance: .; CDR3nt: TGCAGCTTCAGCCTGGAGGTTGAGGCTTTCTTT; CDR3aa: CSFSLEVEAFF
v_gene: TRBV11-2; j_gene: TRBJ2-1; len: 16; d_gene: .; abundance: .; CDR3nt: TGTCCCAGCAGCCGACTAAACCCAGTGGTTGCCAATGAGCAGTTCTTC; CDR3aa: CPSSRLNPVVANEQFF
v_gene: TRBV10-2; j_gene: TRBJ2-2; len: 13; d_gene: .; abundance: many; CDR3nt: TGCGCCACCAAGGAGGGAACGGCCGGGGAGCTGTTTTTT; CDR3aa: CATKEGTAGELFF
v_gene: TRBV6-5; j_gene: TRBJ2-7; len: 13; d_gene: TRBD2; abundance: once; CDR3nt: TGCGCCAGAACCAGTAGCGGGAGCTACGAGCAGTACTTC; CDR3aa: CARTSSGSYEQYF